This T cell receptor (beta chain) stems from a study of blood T cell repertoires in COVID-19. Across the whole study: Acute and convalescent COVID-19 samples came from the United States, Italy and Spain. PBMCs, B-cell-depleted T cells, or T cells provided the cDNA or gDNA that made up the material.

This clone was counted a single time. In the authors' methods: It was from reference gene primer amplification that nucleated cell counts were estimated. Only in-frame clones appear in the TCRdb table, and some are missing; sequencing was by immunoSEQ multiplex PCR. Clone size and V and J calls were adopted from that table, with D and trimming inferred from the DNA. The table lists 100,000 to 150,000 clones, roughly 88% of them singletons, with over 9% in the top ten. Germline CDR1 reads MDHEN; CDR2 reads SYDVKM. Trimming removed 10 bases from V and 6 bases from J; junction bases left unmatched: 14. This CDR3 spans 16 amino acids.

The rearrangement uses TRBV28 and TRBJ2-4; 11 bases are shared with TRBD2. The source of this sequence is a man in his fifties or sixties with acute or convalescent COVID-19. Sequencing was performed on peripheral blood. As DNA, the CDR3 is TGTGCCACCTCTAGCGGGAGGCCCTCTTTTGTAAACATTCAGTACTTC. Amino acids: CATSSGRPSFVNIQYF. The full variable domain, rest sourced from reference TRBV28 and TRBJ2-4, is DVKVTQSSRYLVKRTGEKVFLECVQDMDHENMFWYRQDPGLGLRLIYFSYDVKMKEKGDIPEGYSVSREKKERFSLILESASTNQTSMYLCATSSGRPSFVNIQYFGAGTRLSVL.